Below are 30 T cell receptor beta chains sequenced from a single sample in a study of blood T cell repertoires in COVID-19. Using immunoSEQ multiplex PCR, the repertoire was profiled, and TCRdb retains in-frame clones only, with some absent. The sample carries just under 150,000 clones, 84% recorded once. The material sequenced was peripheral blood. These receptors were collected from a human donor in a cohort sampled during active COVID-19.

The chain joins TRBV19 to TRBJ1-5; D is unresolved. Between the trimmed V and J ends, which lost 6 bases and 1 base, there was a span of 13 bases. CDR3 length equals 15 residues. Germline lookup yields CDR1 LNHDA and CDR2 SQIVND (reference sequence). The CDR3: CASSPGRLSNQPQHF. The CDR3 coding sequence is TGTGCCAGTAGCCCCGGGAGGTTGAGCAATCAGCCCCAGCATTTT.

The chain uses TRBV4-2 and TRBJ2-3, with 10 bases aligning to TRBD2. The CDR3 is 16 residues long. V was clipped by 3 bases and J by 6 bases; unmatched bases: 9. CDR1 LGHNA and CDR2 YNFKEQ come from the germline V gene. The CDR3 DNA reads as TGTGCCAGCAGCCACACTAGCGGGGTCGAAGGGGATACGCAGTATTTT. Protein product: CASSHTSGVEGDTQYF.

The J gene is TRBJ2-2, the V gene TRBV5-1; no definite D call. CDR1 is SGHRS and CDR2 is YFSETQ in the germline V gene. This CDR3 is 14 amino acids long. Trimming pared 0 bases from V and 1 base from J, leaving 4 bases between. The CDR3 protein is CASSLDKNTGELFF. In DNA form, the CDR3 reads TGCGCCAGCAGCTTGGACAAGAACACCGGGGAGCTGTTTTTT.

This chain uses TRBV6-6 with TRBJ2-1; 8 positions match TRBD1. Per germline, CDR1 MNHNY and CDR2 SVGAGI (reference sequence). The CDR3 runs 15 residues. V shed 5 bases and J 2 bases; nucleotides not matched to a gene: 5. In nucleotides, the CDR3 is TGTGCCAGCAGTGTGGACAGGGTCCCCTACAATGAGCAGTTCTTC. Residues: CASSVDRVPYNEQFF.

CDR3 nucleotide sequence: TGTGCCAGTAGTATAGGTGGGACAAACCAAGAGACCCAGTACTTC. It codes for CASSIGGTNQETQYF. The V gene is TRBV19, the J gene TRBJ2-5; D is possibly TRBD1 (6 bases). The CDR3 has 15 residues. The germline gives CDR1 LNHDA, CDR2 SQIVND (reference sequence). Trimming removed 1 base from V and 0 bases from J, with 9 bases in between.

The rearrangement links TRBV19 to TRBJ2-3; 9 nucleotides line up with TRBD2. CDR1 and CDR2 from the germline V gene are LNHDA and SQIVND (reference sequence). This CDR3 has 14 residues. V dropped 6 bases and J dropped 2; count of bases not matched to a gene: 3. The CDR3 is CASRREGPTDTQYF. Written as DNA, the CDR3 is TGTGCCAGTAGGCGGGAGGGTCCCACAGATACGCAGTATTTT.

This clone was detected only a few times. The chain recombines TRBV2 with TRBJ1-3, with D maybe TRBD1 (6 bases). Germline V CDR1 and CDR2: SNHLY, FYNNEI. The CDR3 is 16 residues long. Deletions cut 7 bases from V and 4 bases from J, with 20 bases between. Written as DNA, the CDR3 is TGTGCCAGCACGGGGGGCACAGGATCGACAGGAAACACCATATATTTT. Its protein product is CASTGGTGSTGNTIYF.

The chain carries TRBV6-2 or TRBV6-3 and TRBJ2-1; 9 nucleotides line up with TRBD1. The CDR3 is 18 residues long. Per the germline V gene, CDR1 is MNHEY and CDR2 is SVGEGT. The V segment lost 2 bases and the J segment 5 bases; nucleotides outside the gene matches: 13. CDR3 sequence: CASSYITPGTGFHNEQFF. CDR3 DNA: TGTGCCAGCAGTTACATTACCCCCGGGACAGGGTTCCACAATGAGCAGTTCTTC.

This chain links TRBV12-3 or TRBV12-4 with TRBJ1-2; D call uncertain. The V gene lost 1 base and the J gene lost 7 bases, with 7 bases spanning the gap. The CDR3 length is 12 residues. CDR3 sequence reads: CASSLGGVGYTF. The CDR3 DNA follows: TGTGCCAGCAGTTTAGGTGGAGTTGGCTACACCTTC.

The chain has TRBV4-2 and TRBJ2-2; 11 bases are shared with TRBD2. There are 18 residues in the CDR3. Per the germline V gene, CDR1 is LGHNA and CDR2 is YNFKEQ. V trimming: 2 bases; J trimming: 13 bases; junction bases outside the gene matches: 18. The CDR3 coding sequence is TGTGCCAGCAGCCAAACTAGCGGGGGCCTCTCCTCCCGCGACGGGCTGTTTTTT. Residues: CASSQTSGGLSSRDGLFF.

This clone was seen a single time. The gene calls are TRBV7-3 and TRBJ2-7; 8 bases agree with TRBD1. Trimming cost V 1 base and J 5 bases; bases outside gene matches: 4. The CDR3 is made up of 14 amino acids. Germline V gene lookup returns CDR1 SGHTA and CDR2 FQGTGA. CDR3 DNA sequence: TGTGCCAGCAGCTTAAGCGGACAGGGTAACGAGCAGTACTTC. Translating gives CASSLSGQGNEQYF. Full variable domain (missing parts from reference TRBV7-3 and TRBJ2-7): GAGVSQTPSNKVTEKGKYVELRCDPISGHTALYWYRQSLGQGPEFLIYFQGTGAADDSGLPNDRFFAVRPEGSVSTLKIQRTERGDSAVYLCASSLSGQGNEQYFGPGTRLTVT.

V usage is TRBV6-5 and J usage is TRBJ2-3; D is possibly TRBD2 (6 bases). V lost 8 bases to trimming and J lost 3 bases, with 12 bases between them. The CDR3 is 13 residues long. CDR1 MNHEY and CDR2 SVGAGI come from the germline V gene. This CDR3 is CASLRGNTDTQYF. The CDR3 DNA follows: TGTGCCAGCCTCCGCGGGAATACAGATACGCAGTATTTT.

The rearrangement links TRBV27 to TRBJ2-1; D is unclear. The CDR3 covers 15 residues. Between the trimmed V and J ends, which lost 0 bases and 0 bases, there was a span of 6 bases. Germline values: CDR1 MNHEY, CDR2 SMNVEV (reference sequence). CDR3 in amino acids: CASSLSRSSYNEQFF. The CDR3, as DNA: TGTGCCAGCAGTTTATCTAGGAGCTCCTACAATGAGCAGTTCTTC.

The chain carries TRBV30 and TRBJ2-7, with 8 bases that match TRBD2. The V segment lost 0 bases and the J segment 7 bases; nucleotides outside the gene matches: 8. Germline V gene sequence: CDR1 GTSNPN, CDR2 SVGIG (reference sequence). This CDR3 comprises 14 residues. DNA for the CDR3: TGTGCCTGGAGTGTAAGCGGGAGTACTGGAGAGCAGTACGTC. It codes for CAWSVSGSTGEQYV.

The chain carries TRBV4-1 and TRBJ1-3, with D unclear. CDR3 length: 16 residues. Germline loops: CDR1 MGHRA, CDR2 YSYEKL. The V gene lost 1 base and the J gene lost 0 bases, with 10 bases spanning the gap. This CDR3 reads CASSQARVNSGNTIYF. CDR3 sequence (DNA): TGCGCCAGCAGCCAAGCACGGGTGAACTCTGGAAACACCATATATTTT.

V gene TRBV2 combines with J gene TRBJ2-2, with no clear D. CDR3 length: 14 residues. Germline V CDR1 and CDR2: SNHLY, FYNNEI. Trimming left V 6 bases short and J 2 bases short, with 10 bases between. CDR3 in amino acids: CASRETTNTGELFF. DNA for the CDR3: TGTGCCAGCAGGGAAACTACTAACACCGGGGAGCTGTTTTTT.

There are a few counts of this clone. The chain has TRBV3-1 (or the pseudogene TRBV3-2) and TRBJ2-7; 8 bases are shared with TRBD1. V shed 4 bases and J 2 bases; nucleotides not matched to a gene: 7. There are 15 residues in the CDR3. CDR1 is LGHDT, CDR2 YNNKEL, per germline (reference sequence). The CDR3 nucleotides read TGTGCCAGCAGCCTCTCAGGGGGCTTAACCTACGAGCAGTACTTC. The encoded protein is CASSLSGGLTYEQYF.

The V gene is TRBV5-1, the J gene TRBJ2-2; D call uncertain. This CDR3 has 15 amino acids. The V gene lost 2 bases and the J gene lost 2 bases, with 10 bases spanning the gap. Germline-derived CDR1 and CDR2 are SGHRS and YFSETQ. The CDR3 DNA is TGCGCCAGCAGCTTCGCAGGCGCTAACACCGGGGAGCTGTTTTTT. Translating it yields CASSFAGANTGELFF.

The gene calls are TRBV3-1 (or the pseudogene TRBV3-2) and TRBJ2-5, with TRBD1 matching over 7 bases. V gave up 4 bases and J gave up 9 bases; unmatched junction bases: 14. The CDR3 has 15 residues. Germline CDR1 and CDR2: LGHDT and YNNKEL (reference sequence). CDR3 amino acids: CASSRIGGVQGAQYF. CDR3 sequence (DNA): TGTGCCAGCAGCCGGATAGGGGGAGTTCAGGGGGCCCAGTACTTC.

The gene calls are TRBV12-3 or TRBV12-4 and TRBJ1-1, with D possibly TRBD1 on 5 matching bases. The CDR3 is made up of 12 amino acids. The V end lost 6 bases, the J end lost 10 bases, and 15 bases lay between the germline ends. CDR3 DNA: TGTGCCAGCAGCGCAGGGTGGGTTGGAGCTTTCTTT. Its translation is CASSAGWVGAFF.

This rearrangement joins TRBV19 to TRBJ2-7; D might be TRBD1 (7 bases). The CDR3 runs to 12 residues. V dropped 5 bases and J dropped 7 bases, with 12 bases sitting between them. From germline, CDR1 is LNHDA and CDR2 SQIVND (reference sequence). The CDR3 DNA reads as TGTGCCAGTAGTCCGACAGGGAGGGAGCAGTACTTC. This gives the protein CASSPTGREQYF.

The gene calls are TRBV19 and TRBJ2-7; D not certain. CDR1 and CDR2 from the germline V gene are LNHDA and SQIVND (reference sequence). Trimming took off 10 bases at V and 0 bases at J, with 4 bases between the two ends. The CDR3 extends over 10 amino acids. CDR3 in amino acids: CATRSYEQYV. The CDR3 DNA reads TGTGCCACCCGCTCCTACGAGCAGTACGTC.

The rearrangement joins TRBV7-6 to TRBJ2-1; 11 bases are shared with TRBD2. Germline V gene sequence: CDR1 SGHVS, CDR2 FNYEAQ. CDR3 length: 16 residues. The J segment lost 7 bases and the V segment lost 3 bases, leaving 8 bases of the junction unmatched. CDR3 region: CASSFSGTSGHNEQFF. DNA for the CDR3: TGTGCCAGCAGCTTTTCCGGGACTAGCGGCCATAATGAGCAGTTCTTC.

This CDR3 is CASSSLEDTEAFF. The DNA of the CDR3 is TGTGCCAGTAGTTCCCTAGAGGATACTGAAGCTTTCTTT. The chain employs TRBV19 and TRBJ1-1; D is ambiguous. The V gene's germline CDR1 is LNHDA and CDR2 SQIVND (reference sequence). The CDR3 spans 13 residues. V dropped 5 bases and J dropped 5 bases, with 12 bases sitting between them.

The V and J genes are TRBV10-3 and TRBJ1-2; 8 positions agree with TRBD1. CDR1 ENHRY and CDR2 SYGVKD come from the germline V gene. The CDR3 runs 13 residues. V shed 3 bases and J 7 bases; nucleotides not matched to a gene: 4. The CDR3 region is CAISDGTGPGYTF. In DNA, the CDR3 is TGTGCCATCAGTGACGGGACAGGCCCTGGCTACACCTTC.

This chain uses TRBV28 with TRBJ2-7; 12 bases line up with TRBD2. The CDR3 contains 15 residues. Germline loops: CDR1 MDHEN, CDR2 SYDVKM. The junction had 6 bases not matched to a gene; V was cut back by 5 bases and J by 4 bases. This CDR3 is CASSPTSGGIYEQYF. For the CDR3, the DNA is TGTGCCAGCAGTCCCACTAGCGGGGGGATATACGAGCAGTACTTC. Looking up the rest from reference TRBV28 and TRBJ2-7 gives the full variable domain: DVKVTQSSRYLVKRTGEKVFLECVQDMDHENMFWYRQDPGLGLRLIYFSYDVKMKEKGDIPEGYSVSREKKERFSLILESASTNQTSMYLCASSPTSGGIYEQYFGPGTRLTVT.

V is TRBV2 and J is TRBJ1-5; D is possibly TRBD1 (5 bases). This CDR3 has 15 amino acids. The germline gives CDR1 SNHLY, CDR2 FYNNEI. Trimming cost V 2 bases and J 4 bases, with 12 bases left between them. In DNA form, the CDR3 reads TGTGCCAGCAGTGAAACAGGAGCTATTAATCAGCCCCAGCATTTT. This codes for CASSETGAINQPQHF.

The sample holds a few counts of this clone. This rearrangement joins TRBV19 to TRBJ2-2; 12 nucleotides align to TRBD2. The CDR3 has 15 amino acids. The V gene's germline CDR1 is LNHDA and CDR2 SQIVND (reference sequence). J gave up 6 bases and V 6 bases, and 5 bases lay outside the gene matches. CDR3 residues: CASSPLAGGAGELFF. The DNA of the CDR3 is TGTGCCAGTAGCCCCCTAGCGGGAGGGGCCGGGGAGCTGTTTTTT.

Only one count was recorded for this clone. CDR3 residues: CASSLEGGATGELFF. DNA for the CDR3: TGTGCCAGCAGCTTAGAGGGCGGGGCCACCGGGGAGCTGTTTTTT. The rearrangement uses TRBV7-2 and TRBJ2-2, with a tentative D call TRBD2 (6 bases). There are 15 residues in the CDR3. Trimming shortened V by 1 base and J by 4 bases, and 10 bases separated the two germline ends. In germline, CDR1 is SGHTA, CDR2 FQGNSA.

V gene TRBV5-5 combines with J gene TRBJ1-2; TRBD1 matches at 7 bases. The germline gives CDR1 SGHKS, CDR2 YYEKEE (reference sequence). The trim removed 3 bases at V and 8 bases at J, leaving 10 bases unmatched. The CDR3 spans 14 residues. CDR3 residues: CASSYGQARWGYTF. In DNA form, the CDR3 reads TGTGCCAGCAGCTATGGACAGGCGCGCTGGGGCTACACCTTC.